This is a list of T cell receptor beta chains from one sample in a study of T cell responses to AZD1222 COVID-19 vaccine. Sequencing was performed with immunoSEQ multiplex PCR; in TCRdb, only in-frame clones are kept and a portion is missing. The table lists approximately 210,000 clones, approximately 94% of them singletons. Sequenced here: peripheral blood, sampled 28 days after the second dose of the MenACWY control vaccine. The source of these receptors is an adult who received the MenACWY meningococcal vaccine as a control. CDR3s include the opening cysteine and the closing phenylalanine or tryptophan. The order of the fields is J gene, D gene, V gene, CDR3 protein, CDR3 DNA. A D gene is named only where the DNA matches it firmly.

>TRBJ1-2|.|TRBV9
CASSVAGFGYTF
TGTGCCAGCAGCGTAGCTGGGTTTGGCTACACCTTC
>TRBJ2-7|.|TRBV6-1
CASSENAGLFSYEQYF
TGTGCCAGCAGTGAAAATGCAGGACTATTCTCCTACGAGCAGTACTTC
>TRBJ1-5|.|TRBV12-3/TRBV12-4
CASSPDLPRQHF
TGTGCCAGCAGCCCTGACCTCCCGCGCCAGCATTTT
>TRBJ2-1|TRBD1|TRBV3-1/TRBV3-2
CASSRDRVNEQFF
TGTGCCAGCAGCCGAGACAGGGTCAATGAGCAGTTCTTC
>TRBJ2-1|.|TRBV5-6
CASSALQGEFYNEQFF
TGTGCCAGCAGCGCACTGCAGGGCGAATTCTACAATGAGCAGTTCTTC
>TRBJ2-7|.|TRBV5-1
CASSARDGPYEQYF
TGCGCCAGCAGCGCCCGGGACGGACCCTACGAGCAGTACTTC
>TRBJ1-6|.|TRBV4-2
CASSPPNSPLHF
TGTGCCAGCAGCCCCCCCAATTCACCCCTCCACTTT
>TRBJ2-3|TRBD2|TRBV7-9
CASSFSGTSTDTQYF
TGTGCCAGCAGCTTTAGCGGGACCAGCACAGATACGCAGTATTTT
>TRBJ1-2|TRBD1|TRBV4-3
CASSQDWQGVGGYTF
TGCGCCAGCAGCCAAGATTGGCAGGGGGTAGGTGGCTACACCTTC
>TRBJ1-5|.|TRBV15
CATRSIGQPQHF
TGTGCCACCCGATCGATTGGTCAGCCCCAGCATTTT
>TRBJ2-2|.|TRBV6-1
CASSEVGGLITGELFF
TGTGCCAGCAGTGAAGTCGGGGGACTTATCACCGGGGAGCTGTTTTTT
>TRBJ2-2|.|TRBV6-5
CASSYSPAYTGELFF
TGTGCCAGCAGTTACTCGCCAGCGTACACCGGGGAGCTGTTTTTT